These 21 T cell receptor beta chains share one sample of origin, sequenced in a study of T cell changes during pregnancy in multiple sclerosis. Only in-frame clones appear in the TCRdb table, and some are missing; sequencing was by immunoSEQ multiplex PCR. The sample lists fewer than 90,000 clones, approximately 94% seen once, with roughly 0.81% in the top ten. The sample consisted of peripheral blood, taken in the third trimester of pregnancy. The source of these receptors is a female donor with multiple sclerosis, enrolled in a pregnancy study.

This chain connects TRBV19 to TRBJ1-2; D ambiguous. V was pared by 3 bases and J by 7 bases, with 9 bases between. CDR1 and CDR2 (germline): LNHDA, SQIVND (reference sequence). This CDR3 contains 12 residues. The CDR3 is CASSIPPSGYTF. CDR3 bases: TGTGCCAGTAGTATCCCCCCGAGTGGCTACACCTTC.

The V and J genes are TRBV27 and TRBJ2-7; D is perhaps TRBD2 (6 bases). Germline CDR1 reads MNHEY; CDR2 reads SMNVEV (reference sequence). The CDR3 contains 13 residues. Trimming shortened V by 8 bases and J by 1 base, and 12 bases separated the two germline ends. CDR3 bases: TGTGCCAGCGCTCTGACTAGTTCCTACGAGCAGTACTTC. Translated: CASALTSSYEQYF.

The chain employs TRBV28 and TRBJ1-1, with a possible D match to TRBD1 (6 bases). Germline V gene data show CDR1 as MDHEN and CDR2 as SYDVKM. The CDR3 consists of 15 residues. Trimming left V 7 bases short and J 0 bases short, with 15 bases between. CDR3 sequence reads: CASNLPRGMNTEAFF. DNA of the CDR3: TGTGCCAGCAACCTACCCAGGGGTATGAACACTGAAGCTTTCTTT.

The V call is TRBV7-2, the J call TRBJ1-2; 9 positions match TRBD1. With 0 bases clipped from V and 4 bases from J, the junction kept 3 bases outside the gene matches. This CDR3 contains 15 residues. The germline gives CDR1 SGHTA, CDR2 FQGNSA. The CDR3 loop is CASSLARGQGYGYTF. The CDR3 DNA reads as TGTGCCAGCAGCTTAGCGAGGGGACAGGGCTATGGCTACACCTTC.

The rearrangement joins TRBV7-8 to TRBJ2-1, with unresolved D. V dropped 3 bases and J dropped 7 bases, with 10 bases sitting between them. CDR1 and CDR2 from the germline V gene are SGHVS and FQNEAQ. The CDR3 consists of 13 residues. CDR3 sequence (DNA): TGTGCCAGCAGCTTTGCGCCCTCGAATGAGCAGTTCTTC. Translation gives CASSFAPSNEQFF.

J is TRBJ2-7 and V is TRBV7-7; D is possibly TRBD2 (6 bases). CDR3 length: 16 residues. Trimming cost V 5 bases and J 0 bases, with 17 bases left between them. CDR1 SSHAT and CDR2 FNYEAQ come from the germline V gene (reference sequence). CDR3 sequence reads: CASSPRRGEYSYEQYF. DNA for the CDR3: TGTGCCAGCAGCCCACGGCGGGGCGAATACTCCTACGAGCAGTACTTC.

The chain recombines TRBV4-2 with TRBJ2-7; TRBD1 matches at 7 bases. Per the germline V gene, CDR1 is LGHNA and CDR2 is YNFKEQ. Trimming took 6 bases from V and 4 from J; bases not matched to a gene: 9. The CDR3 has 14 amino acids. CDR3 sequence: CASSPADRIYEQYF. For the CDR3, the DNA is TGTGCCAGCAGTCCCGCGGACAGGATTTACGAGCAGTACTTC.

The chain combines TRBV2 with TRBJ2-3; 7 bases agree with TRBD2. J lost 2 bases, V lost 5 bases, and 4 bases had no gene match. Per the germline V gene, CDR1 is SNHLY and CDR2 is FYNNEI. The CDR3 has 14 residues. CDR3 region: CASSQTSNTDTQYF. CDR3 nucleotide sequence: TGTGCCAGCAGTCAGACTAGCAACACAGATACGCAGTATTTT.

The chain combines TRBV5-4 with TRBJ1-5; 7 bases are shared with TRBD1. After removal of 1 base from V and 3 bases from J, the junction contained 10 bases not matched to a gene. CDR1 and CDR2 from the germline V gene are SGHNT and YYREEE (reference sequence). This CDR3 has 17 amino acids. The CDR3 here is CASSLTIWTGVNQPQHF. In DNA form, the CDR3 reads TGTGCCAGCAGCTTGACGATCTGGACAGGCGTCAATCAGCCCCAGCATTTT.

The rearrangement uses TRBV11-2 and TRBJ2-2; TRBD2 matches 12 bases. The CDR3 is 18 amino acids. The V segment lost 3 bases and the J segment 6 bases; nucleotides outside the gene matches: 11. Germline CDR1 and CDR2: SGHAT and FQNNGV. The DNA of the CDR3 is TGTGCCAGCAGCTTCAGCTTCGAGACTAGCGGGAGAGCCGGGGAGCTGTTTTTT. It translates to CASSFSFETSGRAGELFF.

Here the CDR3 reads CASSQDSTPYEQYF. The DNA for the CDR3 is TGTGCCAGCAGCCAGGACTCCACCCCCTACGAGCAGTACTTC. V usage is TRBV4-2 and J usage is TRBJ2-7, with D possibly matching TRBD2 (5 bases). Trimming left V 3 bases short and J 2 bases short, with 11 bases between. Per germline, CDR1 LGHNA and CDR2 YNFKEQ. The CDR3 consists of 14 residues.

The J gene is TRBJ1-2, the V gene TRBV6-1; D gene uncertain. Looked up from germline, CDR1 is MNHNS and CDR2 is SASEGT. This CDR3 comprises 14 residues. The V and J ends lost 4 bases and 2 bases respectively, with 11 bases between them. DNA for the CDR3: TGTGCCAGCAGTGGGCCAGACAAGAACTATGGCTACACCTTC. It is translated as CASSGPDKNYGYTF.

The genes are TRBV6-1 and TRBJ2-7; maybe TRBD1 (7 bases). CDR3 size: 15 residues. Germline assignment: CDR1 MNHNS and CDR2 SASEGT. V was shortened by 1 base and J by 4 bases, with 14 bases between the two germline ends. CDR3: CASSEDQGGGYEQYF. The CDR3 coding sequence is TGTGCCAGCAGTGAAGACCAGGGGGGAGGATACGAGCAGTACTTC.

The genes are TRBV19 and TRBJ2-1; 7 bases align to TRBD1. This CDR3 is 14 amino acids long. Germline V gene sequence: CDR1 LNHDA, CDR2 SQIVND (reference sequence). V trimming: 6 bases; J trimming: 2 bases; junction bases outside the gene matches: 4. The CDR3 reads CASSPQGAYNEQFF. The CDR3, as DNA: TGTGCCAGTAGCCCCCAGGGGGCCTACAATGAGCAGTTCTTC. Full variable domain (remainder filled in from reference TRBV19 and TRBJ2-1): DGGITQSPKYLFRKEGQNVTLSCEQNLNHDAMYWYRQDPGQGLRLIYYSQIVNDFQKGDIAEGYSVSREKKESFPLTVTSAQKNPTAFYLCASSPQGAYNEQFFGPGTRLTVL.

This chain links TRBV5-6 with TRBJ2-7, with TRBD1 identical over 7 bases. Unmatched junction bases numbered 7, after V lost 4 bases and J lost 3 bases. This CDR3 is built from 14 residues. Germline CDR1 and CDR2: SGHDT and YYEEEE. DNA of the CDR3: TGTGCCAGCAGCCCAGACAGGGTCGGCTACGAGCAGTACTTC. This encodes CASSPDRVGYEQYF.

This chain links TRBV6-5 with TRBJ2-7; TRBD1 matches at 8 bases. CDR3 length: 14 amino acids. V shed 2 bases, J shed 3 bases, and the junction held 3 bases outside the gene matches. Per germline, CDR1 MNHEY and CDR2 SVGAGI. CDR3 protein: CASSYGGQDYEQYF. The CDR3 region has the DNA TGTGCCAGCAGTTACGGGGGACAGGACTACGAGCAGTACTTC.

This clone was counted a single time. This sequence joins TRBV27 and TRBJ2-3; D might be TRBD2 (6 bases). The V gene's germline CDR1 is MNHEY and CDR2 SMNVEV (reference sequence). Trimming removed 2 bases from V and 5 bases from J, with 11 bases in between. The CDR3 contains 14 residues. In nucleotides, the CDR3 is TGTGCCAGCAGTTTAAGGAGGGACGGAGATACGCAGTATTTT. This gives the protein CASSLRRDGDTQYF.

The table lists this clone with a count of one. V is TRBV5-5 and J is TRBJ1-5; D possibly corresponds to TRBD1 (6 bases). V lost 1 base and J 0 bases, leaving 11 bases between the germline ends. This CDR3 spans 16 amino acids. CDR1 SGHKS and CDR2 YYEKEE come from the germline V gene (reference sequence). The CDR3 is CASSLLGQPSNQPQHF. Here the CDR3 DNA reads TGTGCCAGCAGCTTGCTTGGACAGCCTAGCAATCAGCCCCAGCATTTT.

The chain has TRBV4-2 and TRBJ2-1; TRBD2 aligns across 14 bases. CDR3 length: 16 residues. Unmatched junction bases numbered 2, after V lost 0 bases and J lost 7 bases. Germline assignment: CDR1 LGHNA and CDR2 YNFKEQ. DNA for the CDR3: TGTGCCAGCAGCCAAGAGGGGACTAGCGGGAGTAATGAGCAGTTCTTC. Its protein is CASSQEGTSGSNEQFF.

This chain joins TRBV29-1 and TRBJ2-7, with D hard to call. The length of the CDR3 is 12 residues. Trimming took 4 bases from V and 0 from J, leaving 7 bases between them. Germline-derived CDR1 and CDR2 are SQVTM and ANQGSEA. CDR3 amino acids: CSVGESSYEQYF. The CDR3 nucleotides are TGCAGCGTTGGCGAAAGCTCCTACGAGCAGTACTTC.

This clone was recorded once. CDR3 bases: TGTGCCAGCAGTTACTCGGGGGGAACTCGGCCAGATACGCAGTATTTT. It codes for CASSYSGGTRPDTQYF. V gene TRBV6-5 combines with J gene TRBJ2-3, with a possible D match to TRBD2 (6 bases). The CDR3 is 16 residues long. CDR1 is MNHEY, CDR2 SVGAGI, per germline. V lost 0 bases and J 4 bases, leaving 14 bases between the germline ends.